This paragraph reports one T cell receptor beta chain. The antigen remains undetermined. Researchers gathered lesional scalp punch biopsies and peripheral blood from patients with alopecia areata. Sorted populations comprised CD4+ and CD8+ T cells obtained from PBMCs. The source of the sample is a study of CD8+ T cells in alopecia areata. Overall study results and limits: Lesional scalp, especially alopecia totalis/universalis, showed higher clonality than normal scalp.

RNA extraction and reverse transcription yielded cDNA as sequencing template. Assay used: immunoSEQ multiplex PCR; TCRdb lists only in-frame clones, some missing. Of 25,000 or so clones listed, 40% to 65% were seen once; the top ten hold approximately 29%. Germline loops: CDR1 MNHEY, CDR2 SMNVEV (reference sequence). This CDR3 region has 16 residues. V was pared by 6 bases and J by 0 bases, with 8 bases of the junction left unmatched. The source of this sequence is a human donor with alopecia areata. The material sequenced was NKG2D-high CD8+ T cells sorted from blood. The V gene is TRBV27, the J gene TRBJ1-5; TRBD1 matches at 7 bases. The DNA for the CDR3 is TGTGCCAGCAGCTACAGGGGATACTATAGCAATCAGCCCCAGCATTTT. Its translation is CASSYRGYYSNQPQHF.